Listed here are 29 T cell receptor beta chains from one sample, sequenced in a study of cytomegalovirus exposure and HLA in healthy donors (dated by TCRdb to 2016 to 2017). Receptor amplification or capture employed the immunoSEQ multiplex PCR assay. For the multiplex PCR, a mixture combining 60 forward primers for TCR Vbeta segments and 13 reverse primers for TCR Jbeta segments was used. This is the immuneACCESS table as TCRdb keeps it, with only in-frame sequences that have V and J called. A part of the clones is gone; compared with another copy, unresolved V genes explain less than half, and the rest is unexplained. The sample profile shows over 100,000 clones; 8.5% to 10% of them were found once. The ten largest clones capture 5.5% of the sample. Specimen: PBMCs. These receptors all stem from a man in his forties or fifties in good health and CMV-seronegative.

This clone was observed a few times. The V gene is TRBV19, the J gene TRBJ1-5; a weak D match, TRBD1 (5 bases). V was shortened by 2 bases and J by 7 bases, with 12 bases between the two germline ends. Germline CDR1 and CDR2: LNHDA and SQIVND (reference sequence). This CDR3 region has 14 residues. The CDR3 coding sequence is TGTGCCAGTAGTATAACGGGGGGGAACCAGCCCCAGCATTTT. This encodes CASSITGGNQPQHF. Full variable domain (missing parts from reference TRBV19 and TRBJ1-5): DGGITQSPKYLFRKEGQNVTLSCEQNLNHDAMYWYRQDPGQGLRLIYYSQIVNDFQKGDIAEGYSVSREKKESFPLTVTSAQKNPTAFYLCASSITGGNQPQHFGDGTRLSIL.

This clone has only a few counts. Other DNA sequences within the sample encode an identical CDR3. The V gene is TRBV5-1, the J gene TRBJ1-1, with D possibly matching TRBD1 (6 bases). The CDR3 has 14 residues. V dropped 4 bases and J dropped 1 base, with 11 bases sitting between them. CDR1 and CDR2 from the germline V gene are SGHRS and YFSETQ. The CDR3 is CASSPQTGNTEAFF. The CDR3 coding sequence is TGCGCCAGCAGCCCTCAGACAGGGAACACTGAAGCTTTCTTT. The full variable domain, in which reference TRBV5-1 and TRBJ1-1 provide the parts outside the CDR3, is KAGVTQTPRYLIKTRGQQVTLSCSPISGHRSVSWYQQTPGQGLQFLFEYFSETQRNKGNFPGRFSGRQFSNSRSEMNVSTLELGDSALYLCASSPQTGNTEAFFGQGTRLTVV.

This chain links TRBV2 with TRBJ2-3; 8 positions match TRBD1. The CDR3 consists of 14 residues. Trimming cost V 5 bases and J 1 base; bases outside gene matches: 2. Germline V gene lookup returns CDR1 SNHLY and CDR2 FYNNEI. CDR3 protein: CASSPGQGTDTQYF. The CDR3 coding sequence is TGTGCCAGCAGTCCGGGACAGGGCACAGATACGCAGTATTTT. Full variable domain (remainder filled in from reference TRBV2 and TRBJ2-3): EPEVTQTPSHQVTQMGQEVILRCVPISNHLYFYWYRQILGQKVEFLVSFYNNEISEKSEIFDDQFSVERPDGSNFTLKIRSTKLEDSAMYFCASSPGQGTDTQYFGPGTRLTVL.

The chain is built from TRBV30 and TRBJ2-1; TRBD1 matches at 7 bases. The length of the CDR3 is 15 residues. J gave up 3 bases and V 6 bases, and 11 bases lay outside the gene matches. CDR1 and CDR2 (germline): GTSNPN, SVGIG (reference sequence). CDR3 nucleotide sequence: TGTGCCTGCGGACGGAGACAGGGTCTCTACAATGAGCAGTTCTTC. Protein product: CACGRRQGLYNEQFF.

This clone was recorded a few times. V and J are TRBV27 and TRBJ2-5, with D uncertain. Trimming removed 6 bases at V and 3 bases at J, with 14 bases between. The CDR3 runs 14 residues. CDR1 and CDR2 (germline): MNHEY, SMNVEV (reference sequence). The CDR3 sequence: CASRSLVAKETQYF. The DNA for the CDR3 is TGTGCCAGCAGATCGCTAGTGGCTAAAGAGACCCAGTACTTC.

The CDR3 region has the DNA TGCGCCAGCAGCCAAGATGTCGGAGCGCCGATCTCCTACAATGAGCAGTTCTTC. This encodes CASSQDVGAPISYNEQFF. This sequence joins TRBV4-3 and TRBJ2-1; D not resolved. The CDR3 runs 18 residues. Germline CDR1 is LGHNA and CDR2 is YSLEER. V shed 0 bases and J shed 0 bases, with 15 bases lying between them.

The gene calls are TRBV7-6 and TRBJ2-7; 8 bases are a match to TRBD1. Germline V CDR1 and CDR2: SGHVS, FNYEAQ. V was clipped by 5 bases and J by 2 bases; unmatched bases: 5. The CDR3 runs to 14 residues. CDR3 coding DNA: TGTGCCAGCAGCGCTGGACAGGGTACCTACGAGCAGTACTTC. It encodes CASSAGQGTYEQYF. Supplemented by reference TRBV7-6 and TRBJ2-7, the full variable domain reads GAGVSQSPRYKVTKRGQDVALRCDPISGHVSLYWYRQALGQGPEFLTYFNYEAQQDKSGLPNDRFSAERPEGSISTLTIQRTEQRDSAMYRCASSAGQGTYEQYFGPGTRLTVT.

This clone was seen a handful of times. The V and J genes are TRBV7-9 and TRBJ1-5, with D maybe TRBD1 (6 bases). CDR1 and CDR2 (germline): SEHNR, FQNEAQ (reference sequence). The CDR3 spans 14 residues. Between the trimmed V and J ends, which lost 1 base and 11 bases, there was a span of 15 bases. CDR3 coding DNA: TGTGCCAGCAGCTTAGGACAGGCCTCCGGGGCCCAGCATTTT. Residues: CASSLGQASGAQHF.

This clone turned up a few times. The V call is TRBV19, the J call TRBJ2-6; a weak D match, TRBD1 (5 bases). CDR1 and CDR2 (germline): LNHDA, SQIVND (reference sequence). V was cut by 0 bases and J by 1 base, with 13 bases left in between. This CDR3 contains 18 residues. The DNA for the CDR3 is TGTGCCAGTAGTATAGACGGGCAGGGCCCGTCTGGGGCCAACGTCCTGACTTTC. Translated, it gives CASSIDGQGPSGANVLTF.

The V gene is TRBV6-5, the J gene TRBJ1-1; a possible D gene is TRBD1 (5 bases). Trimming took 2 bases from V and 1 from J, leaving 11 bases between them. The CDR3 covers 15 residues. Per the germline V gene, CDR1 is MNHEY and CDR2 is SVGAGI. The CDR3 loop reads CASSYGTGRNTEAFF. DNA for the CDR3: TGTGCCAGCAGTTACGGTACAGGTAGGAACACTGAAGCTTTCTTT.

The chain employs TRBV19 and TRBJ1-5, with TRBD1 matching 7 bases. The germline V gene encodes CDR1 LNHDA and CDR2 SQIVND (reference sequence). This CDR3 has 15 amino acids. The trim removed 4 bases at V and 7 bases at J, leaving 10 bases unmatched. As DNA, the CDR3 is TGTGCCAGTAGTACCGGGACAGAAGAAGGGCAGCCCCAGCATTTT. This gives the protein CASSTGTEEGQPQHF.

The rearrangement uses TRBV5-8 and TRBJ2-5; 10 bases are shared with TRBD1. Germline V gene data show CDR1 as SGHTS and CDR2 as YDEGEE. V lost 5 bases, J lost 4 bases, and 8 bases stayed unmatched. CDR3 size: 15 residues. CDR3 DNA sequence: TGTGCCAGCAGGCAAATCCGGGACAGGGGAGAGACCCAGTACTTC. Translation gives CASRQIRDRGETQYF. The variable domain in full, with the rest retrieved from reference TRBV5-8 and TRBJ2-5, is EAGVTQSPTHLIKTRGQQATLRCSPISGHTSVYWYQQALGLGLQFLLWYDEGEERNRGNFPPRFSGRQFPNYSSELNVNALELEDSALYLCASRQIRDRGETQYFGPGTRLLVL.

There are a few counts of this clone. The CDR3 nucleotides are TGCGCCAGCAGCTTGGATCCGGAGCGGACTGAAGCTTTCTTT. Residues: CASSLDPERTEAFF. The V call is TRBV5-1, the J call TRBJ1-1; no reliable D call. CDR3 length equals 14 residues. Trimming cost V 0 bases and J 5 bases, with 11 bases left between them. CDR1 and CDR2 from the germline V gene are SGHRS and YFSETQ.

This clone came up a few times. J is TRBJ2-3 and V is TRBV5-1; the match to TRBD2 covers 7 bases. Trimming took 0 bases from V and 1 from J; bases not matched to a gene: 2. This CDR3 has 15 amino acids. CDR1 is SGHRS, CDR2 YFSETQ, per germline. CDR3 sequence (DNA): TGCGCCAGCAGCTTGGACCTAGCGGGCACAGATACGCAGTATTTT. This encodes CASSLDLAGTDTQYF.

This clone was counted between two and nine times. The chain has TRBV7-9 and TRBJ2-3; the match to TRBD2 covers 8 bases. The CDR3 contains 14 residues. Germline CDR1 is SEHNR and CDR2 is FQNEAQ (reference sequence). V gave up 2 bases and J gave up 5 bases; unmatched junction bases: 3. The CDR3, as DNA: TGTGCCAGCAGCTTATCGGGGGGGGGAGATACGCAGTATTTT. It codes for CASSLSGGGDTQYF.

The chain carries TRBV27 and TRBJ2-1; 7 positions match TRBD1. This CDR3 has 13 residues. Germline CDR1 MNHEY, CDR2 SMNVEV (reference sequence). Trimming took 4 bases from V and 6 from J; bases not matched to a gene: 3. CDR3 nucleotides: TGTGCCAGCAGTTCGACAGGGTTCAATGAGCAGTTCTTC. It is translated as CASSSTGFNEQFF.

This clone has just a few counts. This sequence joins TRBV5-6 and TRBJ2-1; 9 positions match TRBD1. The germline V gene has CDR1 SGHDT and CDR2 YYEEEE. V trimming: 0 bases; J trimming: 7 bases; junction bases outside the gene matches: 5. This CDR3 contains 15 residues. CDR3 in DNA: TGTGCCAGCAGCTTGGACGGGACAGGGAAGAATGAGCAGTTCTTC. This gives the protein CASSLDGTGKNEQFF.

This rearrangement joins TRBV27 to TRBJ1-2, with TRBD1 as a possible D gene (6 bases). The CDR3 covers 13 residues. The germline V and J ends were trimmed by 7 bases and 4 bases, with 13 bases remaining between them. From germline, CDR1 is MNHEY and CDR2 SMNVEV (reference sequence). In DNA form, the CDR3 reads TGTGCCAGCACCGGGGGGGGCAGCTATGGCTACACCTTC. Protein: CASTGGGSYGYTF.

The CDR3, as DNA: TGTGCCAGCAGCTACCTAAGCGGGGCCGCTATGGGAGAGCAGTTCTTC. This sequence encodes CASSYLSGAAMGEQFF. V gene TRBV11-2 combines with J gene TRBJ2-1, with 7 bases matching TRBD2. Per the germline V gene, CDR1 is SGHAT and CDR2 is FQNNGV. The CDR3 is 16 amino acids. With V trimmed by 4 bases and J by 10 bases, 16 bases remained unmatched.

This clone was observed a handful of times. The V and J genes are TRBV4-2 and TRBJ1-2; 10 nucleotides match TRBD1. Germline V gene data show CDR1 as LGHNA and CDR2 as YNFKEQ. J lost 7 bases, V lost 2 bases, and 4 bases had no gene match. This CDR3 region has 14 residues. The CDR3 sequence: CASSQPGTGVGYTF. CDR3 bases: TGTGCCAGCAGCCAACCGGGGACAGGGGTTGGCTACACCTTC.

The rearrangement uses TRBV7-6 and TRBJ1-4; D is possibly TRBD1 (5 bases). V lost 4 bases and J 0 bases, leaving 12 bases between the germline ends. The CDR3 has 16 amino acids. Germline CDR1 SGHVS, CDR2 FNYEAQ. The CDR3 protein is CASSSSQTATNEKLFF. Here the CDR3 DNA reads TGTGCCAGCAGCTCCTCACAGACAGCAACTAATGAAAAACTGTTTTTT.

This clone was picked up a small number of times. V and J are TRBV10-3 and TRBJ2-5, with D possibly matching TRBD2 (6 bases). Per germline, CDR1 ENHRY and CDR2 SYGVKD. The V and J ends lost 3 bases and 0 bases respectively, with 8 bases between them. The CDR3 has 14 amino acids. CDR3 DNA: TGTGCCATCAGTGATGGGGGGTACCAAGAGACCCAGTACTTC. Amino acid sequence: CAISDGGYQETQYF.

This clone has only a few counts. The chain combines TRBV5-4 with TRBJ1-5, with D unclear. CDR1 is SGHNT, CDR2 YYREEE, per germline (reference sequence). The CDR3 spans 15 residues. Between the trimmed V and J ends, which lost 4 bases and 2 bases, there was a span of 13 bases. CDR3 loop: CASSLDGIGNQPQHF. Here the CDR3 DNA reads TGTGCCAGCAGCCTGGACGGGATAGGCAATCAGCCCCAGCATTTT.

This clone has a handful of counts. The J gene is TRBJ1-4, the V gene TRBV5-1, with TRBD1 as a possible D gene (6 bases). Trimming shortened V by 3 bases and J by 4 bases, and 10 bases separated the two germline ends. CDR1 and CDR2 (germline): SGHRS, YFSETQ. The CDR3 loop spans 14 amino acids. The CDR3 protein is CASSSGVGNEKLFF. CDR3 DNA: TGCGCCAGCAGCTCAGGGGTGGGTAATGAAAAACTGTTTTTT.

V usage is TRBV29-1 and J usage is TRBJ2-7, with D perhaps TRBD1 (6 bases). CDR1 and CDR2 (germline): SQVTM, ANQGSEA. The CDR3 is 13 amino acids. V lost 6 bases and J lost 2, with 14 bases in between. CDR3 in DNA: TGCAGCGTGACCGGGACACTAACCTACGAGCAGTACTTC. Its protein product is CSVTGTLTYEQYF.

This sequence joins TRBV29-1 and TRBJ2-1; 13 bases align to TRBD2. This CDR3 comprises 14 residues. Trimming cost V 7 bases and J 6 bases; bases outside gene matches: 6. In germline, CDR1 is SQVTM, CDR2 ANQGSEA. CDR3 bases: TGCAGCGCCTTGACTAGCGGGGGGTCCAATGAGCAGTTCTTC. It codes for CSALTSGGSNEQFF.

V gene TRBV7-9 combines with J gene TRBJ2-7, with D maybe TRBD2 (7 bases). This CDR3 contains 12 residues. Germline values: CDR1 SEHNR, CDR2 FQNEAQ (reference sequence). V lost 1 base to trimming and J lost 13 bases, with 14 bases between them. In DNA, the CDR3 is TGTGCCAGCAGCTTAGTCCCGGGGGGCGTCTACTTC. Encoded protein: CASSLVPGGVYF.

The rearrangement uses TRBV19 and TRBJ1-5; 9 nucleotides line up with TRBD1. CDR1 and CDR2 (germline): LNHDA, SQIVND (reference sequence). This CDR3 contains 14 residues. The V segment lost 5 bases and the J segment 7 bases; nucleotides outside the gene matches: 6. The CDR3 spells CASSVGQGRQPQHF. The CDR3 DNA is TGTGCCAGTAGTGTAGGACAGGGGAGGCAGCCCCAGCATTTT.

This clone was recorded a few times. The genes are TRBV19 and TRBJ1-5; no clear D gene. The CDR3 is 15 residues long. Germline V gives CDR1 LNHDA, CDR2 SQIVND (reference sequence). Trimming shortened V by 2 bases and J by 1 base, and 9 bases separated the two germline ends. The CDR3 is CASSIPLGSNQPQHF. CDR3 coding DNA: TGTGCCAGTAGTATACCTCTAGGAAGCAATCAGCCCCAGCATTTT.